A selection of T cell receptor beta chains follows, all from one sample in a study of blood T cell repertoires in COVID-19. Sequenced by immunoSEQ multiplex PCR; TCRdb stores in-frame clones only, minus some. This sample has fewer than 200,000 clones, with about 70% found just once. The material sequenced was peripheral blood. The receptors originated from a woman between 45 and 65 years old with active or convalescent COVID-19. The CDR3 runs from the conserved cysteine through the conserved F or W. The D gene is left open where the match is weak. Some rows have no size entry. The others give once, few or many, or a class for an expanded clone.

TRBV30	-	TRBJ2-3	TRBD2	CAWIRAGADTQYF	TGTGCCTGGATTCGAGCGGGAGCAGATACGCAGTATTTT
TRBV29-1	-	TRBJ1-3	-	CSVAQGSGNTIYF	TGCAGCGTTGCACAGGGCTCTGGAAACACCATATATTTT
TRBV2	-	TRBJ1-2	-	CAGTILQGANGYTF	TGTGCCGGTACTATTCTACAGGGCGCGAATGGCTACACCTTC
TRBV30	-	TRBJ2-7	-	CAWDRGAYEQYF	TGTGCCTGGGACCGCGGGGCGTACGAGCAGTACTTC
TRBV11-2	once	TRBJ2-5	TRBD2	CASSLAAGPGETQYF	TGTGCCAGCAGCTTAGCAGCGGGGCCGGGAGAGACCCAGTACTTC
TRBV30	-	TRBJ2-5	-	CAWSYGAVQETQYF	TGTGCCTGGAGTTATGGGGCAGTCCAAGAGACCCAGTACTTC
TRBV7-2	-	TRBJ2-7	TRBD2	CASALAGGVGDYEQYF	TGTGCCAGCGCGCTAGCGGGGGGCGTAGGGGACTACGAGCAGTACTTC
TRBV30	-	TRBJ1-1	-	CAWNGVMNTEAFF	TGTGCCTGGAACGGGGTCATGAACACTGAAGCTTTCTTT
TRBV3-1/TRBV3-2	-	TRBJ2-7	TRBD2	CASSPSGGAREQYF	TGTGCCAGCAGCCCCTCGGGGGGGGCGAGGGAGCAGTACTTC
TRBV5-6	-	TRBJ2-2	TRBD1	CASSPTGRVGTGELFF	TGTGCCAGCAGCCCGACAGGGAGAGTCGGCACCGGGGAGCTGTTTTTT
TRBV19	-	TRBJ2-2	TRBD1	CASSTGTGYTGELFF	TGTGCCAGTAGCACCGGGACAGGGTACACCGGGGAGCTGTTTTTT
TRBV29-1	once	TRBJ1-1	-	CSVEVVRSRAFF	TGCAGCGTTGAAGTAGTCCGAAGTCGAGCTTTCTTT
TRBV6-1	-	TRBJ1-2	-	CASSESGLDGYTF	TGTGCCAGCAGTGAGTCGGGGTTGGATGGCTACACCTTC
TRBV5-4	-	TRBJ2-5	TRBD1	CASSSGQGVQETQYF	TGTGCCAGCAGCTCTGGACAGGGGGTCCAAGAGACCCAGTACTTC
TRBV5-8	-	TRBJ1-4	TRBD1	CASSHGTGVEKLFF	TGTGCCAGCAGCCACGGGACAGGGGTTGAAAAACTGTTTTTT
TRBV6-6	-	TRBJ1-5	-	CASRRGGDQPQHF	TGTGCCAGCAGAAGGGGGGGGGATCAGCCCCAGCATTTT
TRBV18	-	TRBJ1-5	TRBD1	CASSLGGQGGNQPQHF	TGTGCCAGCTCTCTCGGTGGACAGGGGGGCAATCAGCCCCAGCATTTT
TRBV4-3	once	TRBJ1-2	TRBD1	CASSQDIATGKGYTF	TGCGCCAGCAGCCAAGATATAGCGACAGGGAAAGGCTACACCTTC
TRBV5-1	-	TRBJ1-4	-	CASSFIGGVAATNEKLFF	TGCGCCAGCAGCTTTATCGGGGGGGTAGCAGCAACTAATGAAAAACTGTTTTTT
TRBV24-1	-	TRBJ1-1	-	CATQSLGQPNTEAFF	TGTGCCACCCAGTCCCTTGGGCAGCCGAACACTGAAGCTTTCTTT
TRBV7-2	few	TRBJ1-5	-	CASSLRSGPNSNQPQHF	TGTGCCAGCAGCCTACGGAGTGGCCCGAATAGCAATCAGCCCCAGCATTTT
TRBV7-8	-	TRBJ2-3	-	CASSWGGARIDTQYF	TGTGCCAGCAGCTGGGGAGGCGCCCGGATTGATACGCAGTATTTT
TRBV28	-	TRBJ2-7	-	CASSSSTAYEQYF	TGTGCCAGCAGTTCCTCGACAGCCTACGAGCAGTACTTC
TRBV2	once	TRBJ2-7	-	CASSSDIHEQYF	TGTGCCAGCAGTTCTGACATCCACGAGCAGTACTTC
TRBV2	-	TRBJ1-2	TRBD1	CASSRQGANYGYTF	TGTGCCAGCAGTCGACAGGGGGCTAACTATGGCTACACCTTC
TRBV5-1	-	TRBJ2-7	-	CASSLGSGMTYEQYF	TGCGCCAGCAGCTTGGGGTCAGGGATGACCTACGAGCAGTACTTC
TRBV2	-	TRBJ2-5	TRBD2	CASSLRRGTSGGGETQYF	TGTGCCAGCAGCCTAAGACGGGGGACTAGCGGGGGAGGAGAGACCCAGTACTTC
TRBV7-2	-	TRBJ1-1	-	CASRPHPDSTEAFF	TGTGCCAGCAGACCCCACCCAGATTCCACTGAAGCTTTCTTT
TRBV12-3/TRBV12-4	-	TRBJ1-1	-	CASWPPAGEAFF	TGTGCCAGCTGGCCCCCGGCGGGTGAAGCTTTCTTT
TRBV30	-	TRBJ1-6	TRBD1	CAWSHAGTDNSPLHF	TGTGCCTGGAGCCACGCCGGGACAGACAATTCACCCCTCCACTTT
TRBV19	-	TRBJ2-1	TRBD2	CASSMRGSTSGANEQFF	TGTGCCAGTAGTATGCGCGGTTCGACTAGCGGGGCCAATGAGCAGTTCTTC
TRBV2	few	TRBJ1-5	-	CASSPTGNQPQHF	TGTGCCAGCAGCCCAACAGGGAACCAGCCCCAGCATTTT
TRBV30	-	TRBJ2-1	TRBD1	CAWSTTGAYNEQFF	TGTGCCTGGAGTACGACAGGGGCCTACAATGAGCAGTTCTTC
TRBV18	-	TRBJ1-1	TRBD1	CASSGGQGAGGTEAFF	TGTGCCAGCTCAGGCGGACAGGGCGCGGGGGGGACTGAAGCTTTCTTT
TRBV15	few	TRBJ1-5	TRBD1	CATSRGQGYSNQPQHF	TGTGCCACCAGCAGAGGACAGGGTTATAGCAATCAGCCCCAGCATTTT
TRBV27	few	TRBJ1-1	-	CASSSGRWDTEAFF	TGTGCCAGCAGTTCCGGGAGGTGGGACACTGAAGCTTTCTTT
TRBV7-3	many	TRBJ2-3	-	CASSPGLNTDTQYF	TGTGCCAGCAGCCCGGGACTTAACACAGATACGCAGTATTTT
TRBV5-6	-	TRBJ1-2	-	CASSLSQARYGYTF	TGTGCCAGCAGCTTGTCGCAGGCTCGGTATGGCTACACCTTC
TRBV6-2/TRBV6-3	-	TRBJ2-3	TRBD2	CASSRTSGRYSNSDTQYF	TGTGCCAGCAGTCGTACTAGCGGGAGGTATTCGAATTCGGATACGCAGTATTTT
TRBV6-6	-	TRBJ1-4	-	CASSEKFYEKLFF	TGTGCCAGCAGCGAGAAGTTCTATGAAAAACTGTTTTTT
TRBV5-1	-	TRBJ2-3	-	CASSFQGMGTDTQYF	TGCGCCAGCAGCTTTCAGGGAATGGGCACAGATACGCAGTATTTT
TRBV27	-	TRBJ1-5	TRBD1	CASSSLRDRDSNQPQHF	TGTGCCAGCAGTTCCCTCCGGGACAGAGATAGCAATCAGCCCCAGCATTTT
TRBV5-1	-	TRBJ1-3	-	CASSLGPVPSGNTIYF	TGCGCCAGCAGCTTGGGTCCGGTCCCCTCTGGAAACACCATATATTTT
TRBV3-1/TRBV3-2	-	TRBJ2-2	TRBD2	CASSQKVVGGRVTGELFF	TGTGCCAGCAGCCAAAAGGTAGTCGGCGGGAGGGTAACCGGGGAGCTGTTTTTT
TRBV7-2	-	TRBJ2-1	-	CASSLARGGNQFF	TGTGCCAGCAGCTTAGCGCGAGGAGGGAACCAGTTCTTC
TRBV6-6	once	TRBJ1-5	TRBD1	CASFRGASNQPQHF	TGTGCCTCCTTCAGGGGGGCAAGCAATCAGCCCCAGCATTTT
TRBV28	-	TRBJ1-2	TRBD1	CASGGRAGGNEGYTF	TGTGCCAGCGGGGGTCGGGCAGGGGGCAACGAGGGCTACACCTTC
TRBV27	-	TRBJ2-7	-	CASSCVSPYEQYF	TGTGCCAGCAGCTGCGTATCTCCGTACGAGCAGTACTTC